The entry below gives a single TCR beta chain sequence along with its context. The antigen this receptor binds is unknown. Base qualities are not at hand, and no much larger clone is one base apart. The data originate from a study of blood T cell repertoires in COVID-19 (TCRdb year 2020). As for the study more broadly: Samples from collaborators originated in the United States, Italy and Spain and spanned both the acute and convalescent phases of COVID-19. The samples were drawn from the first 160 participants of the ongoing ImmuneRACE study and from roughly 1,300 subjects provided by 6 global collaborators. Nearly every sample came with metadata listing a de-identified subject ID, COVID-19 status, age in years and sex. The repertoires were released in a freely available public database meant as a resource for research on the immune response to SARS-CoV-2. The dataset comprised deeply sampled blood TCRbeta repertoires from subjects exposed to, actively infected with, or recovered from COVID-19. Where HLA class I and class II types were available, the types were taken from metadata supplied by the sample provider, not from assay-based typing. The prospective study material was composed of cDNA or gDNA derived from T cells, B-cell-depleted T cells, or PBMCs.

Another Seattle source contributed samples from volunteer blood donors who had recovered from COVID-19. Whole blood was collected in K2EDTA tubes by collaborating institutions according to the institutions' own protocols. Collaborator samples were shipped for TCRbeta analysis as frozen whole blood, isolated PBMCs, or DNA extracted from either sample type. The paper as a whole reports these results and caveats: The amount of clinical and demographic metadata varied by source and participant and was provided uncurated.

TCRbeta CDR3 regions were amplified from genomic DNA using the immunoSEQ Assay, a bias-controlled multiplex PCR. For the original study's pipeline: The number of nucleated cells in each sample was estimated from the amplification of reference gene primers within the assay. Sequence reads were collapsed and filtered to measure the absolute abundance of every unique TCRbeta CDR3 rearrangement. For each sample, productive Simpson clonality was calculated as the square root of Simpson's diversity index over productive rearrangements. The table comes from immuneACCESS by way of TCRdb, which keeps in-frame sequences with V and J called. Part of the clones is missing from these tables; in studies checked, under half for an unresolved V gene and the rest for unknown reasons. V, J and clone size derive from that table, while D and trimming were established from the DNA sequence. The sample contains around 280,000 clones, about 86% of them found a single time. Jointly, the top ten make up over 2% of the sample.

This receptor was taken from a woman in her 30s who had recovered from COVID-19. Specimen: peripheral blood.

The DNA sequence is TGCGCCAGCAGCCAAGATGTTGGAGCGGGAGGGGTCAATGAGCAGTTCTTC. The resulting protein is CASSQDVGAGGVNEQFF. The rearrangement joined TRBV4-3 to TRBJ2-1, and 10 junction bases match TRBD2. The CDR3 runs 17 amino acids, cysteine and phenylalanine included. Only the CDR3 part of the read is kept: 51 bases, read in frame from the first base. Per the germline V gene, LGHNA is the CDR1 and YSLEER is the CDR2. V is cut back by 0 bases and J by 6 bases, with 8 bases in the junction unmatched.